The rows below give T cell receptor beta chains drawn from one sample of a study of T cell repertoires in cytomegalovirus infection. TCRdb fed the reads into MiXCR, producing one record per CDR3 protein. This repertoire shows some 680,000 distinct CDR3 sequences, 35% to 40% found once; its top ten account for under 3%. Sequenced sample: PBMCs. The receptors come from a human donor in good health (CMV status not recorded). Some clones in this sample may be carry-over from other donors' samples. Both conserved end residues are part of each CDR3. D genes are given only for firm matches. Size tells how often a clone was seen (once, few, many) or the class of an expanded clone, and some rows leave it out.

-	TRBJ1-6	15	TRBV20-1	TRBD1	TGCAGTGCTAGACTCGGCGACAGGGGGAATTCACCCCTCCACTTT	CSARLGDRGNSPLHF
many	TRBJ1-1	13	TRBV12-3/TRBV12-4	-	TGTGCCAGCAACCTGGACCGAAACACTGAAGCTTTCTTT	CASNLDRNTEAFF
-	TRBJ2-1	16	TRBV4-1	TRBD2	TGCGCCAGCAGCCATCCTAGCGGGGGCTCCTACAATGAGCAGTTCTTC	CASSHPSGGSYNEQFF
-	TRBJ1-1	14	TRBV4-1	-	TGCGCCAGCAGCCAAAGGGAGTTGGATACTGAAGCTTTCTTT	CASSQRELDTEAFF
-	TRBJ1-3	15	TRBV2	-	TGTGCCAGCAGTGAGTCCGTGGTCGCCGGAAACACCATATATTTT	CASSESVVAGNTIYF
-	TRBJ2-7	16	TRBV18	-	TGTGCCAGCTCACCCGCCTTGACAGATTTCTCCTACGAGCAGTACTTC	CASSPALTDFSYEQYF
-	TRBJ2-7	17	TRBV2	-	TGTGCCAGCAGTGAACCCGGGGGAACAGATCATCGGTACGAGCAGTACTTC	CASSEPGGTDHRYEQYF
-	TRBJ2-5	20	TRBV28	TRBD2	TGTGCCAGCAGTTTATTTCTGGCGGGGGGCACCCCCGGGACCCAAGAGACCCAGTACTTC	CASSLFLAGGTPGTQETQYF
-	TRBJ1-3	16	TRBV7-6	TRBD1	TGTGCCAGCAGCTTGGGAACAGGGGCCTCTGGAAACACCATATATTTT	CASSLGTGASGNTIYF
few	TRBJ2-3	16	TRBV28	-	TGTGCCAGCAGTCTACCCGGTAGTTTAAGCACAGATACGCAGTATTTT	CASSLPGSLSTDTQYF
-	TRBJ1-1	12	TRBV2	-	TGTGCCACCAGCGGTCTGAACACTGAAGCTTTCTTT	CATSGLNTEAFF
-	TRBJ1-6	12	TRBV5-4	-	TGTGCCAGCAGTTCTGTCGGTTCACCCCTCCACTTT	CASSSVGSPLHF
-	TRBJ1-4	15	TRBV2	TRBD1	TGTGCCAGCAGGGCAGGGGGCTTGGCTAATGAAAAACTGTTTTTT	CASRAGGLANEKLFF
-	TRBJ1-1	13	TRBV7-2	-	TGTGCCAGCAGCGAAGACATTTTCACTGAAGCTTTCTTT	CASSEDIFTEAFF
-	TRBJ2-1	16	TRBV20-1	TRBD2	TGCAGTGCTCCCGCTTTGCGGGGGTACTCCTACAATGAGCAGTTCTTC	CSAPALRGYSYNEQFF
-	TRBJ1-5	11	TRBV6-6	-	TGTGCCAGCGGTCCTGTTCAGCCCCAGCATTTT	CASGPVQPQHF
many	TRBJ1-5	15	TRBV7-2	-	TGTGCCAGCAGCTTAACCGGGGGACGAGGACAGCCCCAGCATTTT	CASSLTGGRGQPQHF
many	TRBJ2-7	12	TRBV28	-	TGTGCCAGCACAGGGACCACCTACGAGCAGTACTTC	CASTGTTYEQYF
few	TRBJ1-1	19	TRBV4-1	-	TGCGCCAGCAGCCAACCCCCCGGACACCCACCAACCATGAACACTGAAGCTTTCTTT	CASSQPPGHPPTMNTEAFF
-	TRBJ2-3	14	TRBV28	-	TGTGCCAGCAGCCTGGTTGGGGTGTCAGATACGCAGTATTTT	CASSLVGVSDTQYF
few	TRBJ2-1	17	TRBV6-1	-	TGTGCCAGCAGGGATCGACACAGGGAATATTCCTACAATGAGCAGTTCTTC	CASRDRHREYSYNEQFF
few	TRBJ2-7	16	TRBV25-1	-	TGTGCCAGCAGTGGTCCCGAGGTGGCGCACCCCTACGAGCAGTACTTC	CASSGPEVAHPYEQYF
few	TRBJ1-5	13	TRBV11-2	-	TGTGCCAGCAGCGAAAGGGGGAAGCAGCCCCAGCATTTT	CASSERGKQPQHF
once	TRBJ1-5	14	TRBV27	-	TGTGCCAGCAGAGGGCTGGACAGCAATCAGCCCCAGCATTTT	CASRGLDSNQPQHF
-	TRBJ2-1	11	TRBV12-3/TRBV12-4	-	TGTGCCAGCAGGCTAGGGGGAGGGCAGTTCTTC	CASRLGGGQFF
-	TRBJ2-3	13	TRBV19	-	TGTGCCAGTAAACCTAAGATCACAGATACGCAGTATTTT	CASKPKITDTQYF
few	TRBJ1-6	12	TRBV12-3/TRBV12-4	-	TGTGCCAGCAGTCAGGACAATTCACCCCTCCACTTT	CASSQDNSPLHF
many	TRBJ2-1	14	TRBV7-2	TRBD1	TGTGCCAGCAGACGGACAGGGGTCAACAATGAGCAGTTCTTC	CASRRTGVNNEQFF
-	TRBJ2-7	14	TRBV5-1	-	TGCGCCAGCAGCGCCGGACAGTTGTTCTACGAGCAGTACTTC	CASSAGQLFYEQYF
-	TRBJ2-1	14	TRBV20-1	TRBD2	TGCAGTGCTGGACTAGCGGGGCGGCTCAATGAGCAGTTCTTC	CSAGLAGRLNEQFF
-	TRBJ2-2	19	TRBV6-9	-	TGTGCCAGCAGTTATTCGAAATTAAGCCCAGGCTTTGAAACCGGGGAGCTGTTTTTT	CASSYSKLSPGFETGELFF
-	TRBJ1-2	13	TRBV28	-	TGTGCCAGCAGTTTTCGGGGGTCCTATGGCTACACCTTC	CASSFRGSYGYTF
-	TRBJ1-2	14	TRBV28	TRBD1	TGTGCCAGCAGCCTTACAGGGGGCGCAGATGGCTACACCTTC	CASSLTGGADGYTF
-	TRBJ1-2	15	TRBV4-1	-	TGCGCCAGCAGCCAAGATCCAGGGTTGGACTATGGCTACACCTTC	CASSQDPGLDYGYTF
-	TRBJ1-2	16	TRBV27	TRBD1	TGTGCCAGCAGACCCGACAGGGGACCCGCTTTCTATGGCTACACCTTC	CASRPDRGPAFYGYTF
few	TRBJ1-5	16	TRBV12-3/TRBV12-4	-	TGTGCCAGCAGTAGAGAGAGGGGGGCCCCCAATCAGCCCCAGCATTTT	CASSRERGAPNQPQHF
once	TRBJ1-1	15	TRBV4-1	-	TGCGCCAGCAGGACAGCGATTTCCATGAACACTGAAGCTTTATTT	CASRTAISMNTEALF
-	TRBJ2-7	14	TRBV7-2	TRBD1	TGTGCCAGCCATCCGGGACAGGGTCGGAGAGAGCAGTACTTC	CASHPGQGRREQYF
-	TRBJ2-7	17	TRBV27	-	TGTGCCAGCCGGGGTTGGACCCCGACTGTGCAGAGCTACGAGCAGTACTTC	CASRGWTPTVQSYEQYF
-	TRBJ2-1	14	TRBV7-9	-	TGTGCCGGCAGCTTGACTAACTACTACAATGAGCAGTTCTTC	CAGSLTNYYNEQFF
-	TRBJ1-4	13	TRBV6-5	-	TGTGCCAGCAGTTTTCAGGATTCCGAAAAACTGTTTTTT	CASSFQDSEKLFF
many	TRBJ1-6	14	TRBV7-8	TRBD1	TGTGCCAGCAGCTTAGCAGACAGGGGGTCACCCCTCCACTTT	CASSLADRGSPLHF
many	TRBJ1-1	15	TRBV28	-	TGTGCCAGCAGCTTTGGACGGTACGAGGAAACTGAAGCTTTCTTT	CASSFGRYEETEAFF
-	TRBJ2-2	16	TRBV19	TRBD1	TGTGCCAGCGTGCAGGGACAGGGGGCGGGCACCGGGGAGCTGTTTTTT	CASVQGQGAGTGELFF
-	TRBJ1-2	14	TRBV18	-	TGTGCCAGCTCACTGCCCCAGATTGACTATGGCTACACCTTC	CASSLPQIDYGYTF
-	TRBJ2-5	15	TRBV7-9	-	TGTGCCAGCAGCTCGGGACGGGGGTTCCAAGAGACCCAGTACTTC	CASSSGRGFQETQYF
few	TRBJ2-7	14	TRBV4-2	-	TGTGCCAGCAGCCAAGGTGGCAACTCCTACGAGCAGTACTTC	CASSQGGNSYEQYF
-	TRBJ2-5	15	TRBV10-3	-	TGTGCCATCAGTGAAGTGGCGGGCGCTCAAGAGACCCAGTACTTC	CAISEVAGAQETQYF
many	TRBJ2-1	14	TRBV7-8	-	TGTGCCAGCAGCTTAAGTAGAGAGTACAATGAGCAGTTCTTC	CASSLSREYNEQFF
many	TRBJ2-1	14	TRBV29-1	TRBD2	TGCAGCGTTGACAAGGTAGCGGGGCGGGGTGAGCAGTTCTTC	CSVDKVAGRGEQFF
-	TRBJ2-6	16	TRBV19	-	TGTGCCAGTAGAGTACGGGGGGCTGCTGGGGCCAACGTCCTGACTTTC	CASRVRGAAGANVLTF
-	TRBJ1-4	16	TRBV28	TRBD1	TGTGCCAGCAGTCACGCCCTCAGGGGGCTGGGGGAAAAACTGTTTTTT	CASSHALRGLGEKLFF
-	TRBJ2-2	10	TRBV7-8	-	TGTGCCAGCAGCCGCGGGGAGCTGTTTTTT	CASSRGELFF
few	TRBJ1-1	16	TRBV7-9	-	TGTGCCAGCAGCTTAGGTGCGTCGGGTCCGAACACTGAAGCTTTCTTT	CASSLGASGPNTEAFF
-	TRBJ1-2	13	TRBV5-6	-	TGTGCCAGCAGCTGGGGACATATCTATGGCTACACCTTC	CASSWGHIYGYTF
-	TRBJ1-6	17	TRBV27	-	TGTGCCAGCAGTTTGCCCCAAAGGCAGGGGATTAATTCACCCCTCCACTTT	CASSLPQRQGINSPLHF
few	TRBJ1-4	15	TRBV28	-	TGTGCCAGCAGTTTTAGCGACAGGTTTAACGAAAAACTGTTTTTT	CASSFSDRFNEKLFF